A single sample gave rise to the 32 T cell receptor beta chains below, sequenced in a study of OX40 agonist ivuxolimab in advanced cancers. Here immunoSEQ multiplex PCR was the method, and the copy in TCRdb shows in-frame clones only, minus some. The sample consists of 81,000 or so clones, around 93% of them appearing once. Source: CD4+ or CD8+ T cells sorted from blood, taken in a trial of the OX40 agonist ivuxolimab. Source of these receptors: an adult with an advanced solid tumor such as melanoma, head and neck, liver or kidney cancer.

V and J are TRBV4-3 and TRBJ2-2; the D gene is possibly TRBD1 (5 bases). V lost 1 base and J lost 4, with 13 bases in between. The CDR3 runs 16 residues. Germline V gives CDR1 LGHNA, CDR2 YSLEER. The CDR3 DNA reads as TGCGCCAGCAGCCAAGGATGGGGCACCCTCACCGGGGAGCTGTTTTTT. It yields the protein CASSQGWGTLTGELFF.

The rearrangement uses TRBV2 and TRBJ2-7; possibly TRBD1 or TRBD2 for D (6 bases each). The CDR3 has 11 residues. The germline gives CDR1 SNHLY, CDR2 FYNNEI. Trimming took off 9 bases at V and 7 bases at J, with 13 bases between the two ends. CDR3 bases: TGTGCCAGGGGGCAGGGGAGGGAGCAGTACTTC. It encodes CARGQGREQYF.

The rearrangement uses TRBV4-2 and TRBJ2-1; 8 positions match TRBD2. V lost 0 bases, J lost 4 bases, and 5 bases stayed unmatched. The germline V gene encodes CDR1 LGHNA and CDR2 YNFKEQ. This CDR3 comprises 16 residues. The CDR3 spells CASSQDPGTRYNEQFF. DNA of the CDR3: TGTGCCAGCAGCCAAGATCCCGGGACTAGGTACAATGAGCAGTTCTTC.

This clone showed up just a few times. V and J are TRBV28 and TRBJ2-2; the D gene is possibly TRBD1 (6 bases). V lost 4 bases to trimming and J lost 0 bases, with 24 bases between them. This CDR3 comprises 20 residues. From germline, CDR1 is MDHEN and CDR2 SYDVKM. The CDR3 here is CASSSSLGQGTYSNTGELFF. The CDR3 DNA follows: TGTGCCAGCAGTTCGTCGCTAGGGCAGGGGACCTACTCGAACACCGGGGAGCTGTTTTTT.

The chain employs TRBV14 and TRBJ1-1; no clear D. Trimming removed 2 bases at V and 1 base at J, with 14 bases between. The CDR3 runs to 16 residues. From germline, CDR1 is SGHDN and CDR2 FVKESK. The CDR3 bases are TGTGCCAGCAGCCAATTCTGGCCTCCGCCGAACACTGAAGCTTTCTTT. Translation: CASSQFWPPPNTEAFF.

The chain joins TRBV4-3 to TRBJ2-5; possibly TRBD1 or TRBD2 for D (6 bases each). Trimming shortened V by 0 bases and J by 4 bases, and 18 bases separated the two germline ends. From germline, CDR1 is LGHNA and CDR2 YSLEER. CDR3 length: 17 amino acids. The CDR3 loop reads CASSQDRGLARGETQYF. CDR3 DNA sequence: TGCGCCAGCAGCCAAGATCGGGGGCTAGCAAGGGGAGAGACCCAGTACTTC.

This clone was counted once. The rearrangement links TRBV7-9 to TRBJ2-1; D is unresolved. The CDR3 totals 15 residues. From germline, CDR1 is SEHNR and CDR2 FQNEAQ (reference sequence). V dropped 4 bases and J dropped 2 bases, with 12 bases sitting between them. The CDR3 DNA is TGTGCCAGCAGCTCTTCCCTAAGCCCCTACAATGAGCAGTTCTTC. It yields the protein CASSSSLSPYNEQFF.

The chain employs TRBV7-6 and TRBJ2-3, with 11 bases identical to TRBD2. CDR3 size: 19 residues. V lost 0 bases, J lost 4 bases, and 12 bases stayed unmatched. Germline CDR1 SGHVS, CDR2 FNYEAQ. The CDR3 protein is CASSLATGGLAARPDTQYF. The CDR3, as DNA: TGTGCCAGCAGCTTAGCAACGGGGGGACTAGCGGCGAGACCAGATACGCAGTATTTT.

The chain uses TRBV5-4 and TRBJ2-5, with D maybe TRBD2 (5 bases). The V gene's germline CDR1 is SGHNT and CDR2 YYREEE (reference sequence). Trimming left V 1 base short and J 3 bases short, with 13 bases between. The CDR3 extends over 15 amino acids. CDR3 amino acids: CASSLLKEEEETQYF. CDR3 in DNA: TGTGCCAGCAGCTTGTTGAAGGAGGAAGAAGAGACCCAGTACTTC.

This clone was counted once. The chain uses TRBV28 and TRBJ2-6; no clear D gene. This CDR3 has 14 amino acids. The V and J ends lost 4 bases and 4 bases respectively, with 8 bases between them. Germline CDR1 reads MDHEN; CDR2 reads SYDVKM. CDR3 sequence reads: CASSSIGGANVLTF. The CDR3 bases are TGTGCCAGCAGTTCCATTGGGGGGGCCAACGTCCTGACTTTC.

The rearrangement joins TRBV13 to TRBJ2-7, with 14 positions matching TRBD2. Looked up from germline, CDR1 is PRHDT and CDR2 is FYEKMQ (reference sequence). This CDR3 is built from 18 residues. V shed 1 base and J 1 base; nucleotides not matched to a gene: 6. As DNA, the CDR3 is TGTGCCAGCAGCTTAGCCGGACTAGCGGGGGGATCTTCCTACGAGCAGTACTTC. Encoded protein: CASSLAGLAGGSSYEQYF.

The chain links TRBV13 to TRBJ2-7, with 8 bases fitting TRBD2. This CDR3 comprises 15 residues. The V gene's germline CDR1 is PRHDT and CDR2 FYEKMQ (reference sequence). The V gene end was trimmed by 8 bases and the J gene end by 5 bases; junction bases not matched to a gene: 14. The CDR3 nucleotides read TGTGCCAGCGGGGCTAGCGGGCGGGGGATGCACGAGCAGTACTTC. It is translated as CASGASGRGMHEQYF.

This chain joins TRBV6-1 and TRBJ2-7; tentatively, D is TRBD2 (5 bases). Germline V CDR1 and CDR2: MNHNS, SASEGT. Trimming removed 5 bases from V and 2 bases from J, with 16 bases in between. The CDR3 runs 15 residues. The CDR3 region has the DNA TGTGCCAGCAGTCTCACAGCGGACGGACCCTACGAGCAGTACTTC. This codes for CASSLTADGPYEQYF.

The CDR3 region has the DNA TGCGCCAGCAGCCAAGATTGGGGTAGTGGGACTAGTTGGCACGAGCAGTACTTC. It encodes CASSQDWGSGTSWHEQYF. This chain joins TRBV4-3 and TRBJ2-7; TRBD2 matches at 8 bases. This CDR3 spans 18 amino acids. The V gene's germline CDR1 is LGHNA and CDR2 YSLEER. The V gene end was trimmed by 0 bases and the J gene end by 5 bases; junction bases not matched to a gene: 15.

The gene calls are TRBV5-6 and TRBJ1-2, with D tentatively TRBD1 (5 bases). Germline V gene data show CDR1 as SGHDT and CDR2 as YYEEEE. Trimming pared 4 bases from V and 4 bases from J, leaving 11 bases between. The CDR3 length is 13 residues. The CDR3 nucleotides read TGTGCCAGCAGCAGAGGACACCTCTATGGCTACACCTTC. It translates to CASSRGHLYGYTF.

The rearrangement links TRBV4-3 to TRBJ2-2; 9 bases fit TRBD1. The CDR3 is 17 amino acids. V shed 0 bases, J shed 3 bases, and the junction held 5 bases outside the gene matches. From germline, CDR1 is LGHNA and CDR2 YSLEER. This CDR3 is CASSQETGGGYTGELFF. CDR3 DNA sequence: TGCGCCAGCAGCCAAGAGACAGGGGGGGGTTACACCGGGGAGCTGTTTTTT.

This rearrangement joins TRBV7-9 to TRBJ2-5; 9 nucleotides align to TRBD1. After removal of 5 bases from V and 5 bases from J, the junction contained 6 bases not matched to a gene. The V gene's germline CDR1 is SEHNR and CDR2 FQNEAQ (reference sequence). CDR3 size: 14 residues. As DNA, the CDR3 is TGTGCCAGCAGCAGGAGAGGGACAGGGGAGACCCAGTACTTC. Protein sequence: CASSRRGTGETQYF. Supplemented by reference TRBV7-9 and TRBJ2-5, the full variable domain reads DTGVSQNPRHKITKRGQNVTFRCDPISEHNRLYWYRQTLGQGPEFLTYFQNEAQLEKSRLLSDRFSAERPKGSFSTLEIQRTEQGDSAMYLCASSRRGTGETQYFGPGTRLLVL.

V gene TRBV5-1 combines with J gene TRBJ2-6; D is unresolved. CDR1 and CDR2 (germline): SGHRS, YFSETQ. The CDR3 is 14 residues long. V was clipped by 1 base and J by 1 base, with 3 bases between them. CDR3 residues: CASSLWSGANVLTF. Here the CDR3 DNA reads TGCGCCAGCAGCTTGTGGTCTGGGGCCAACGTCCTGACTTTC. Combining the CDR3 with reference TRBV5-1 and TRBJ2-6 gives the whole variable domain KAGVTQTPRYLIKTRGQQVTLSCSPISGHRSVSWYQQTPGQGLQFLFEYFSETQRNKGNFPGRFSGRQFSNSRSEMNVSTLELGDSALYLCASSLWSGANVLTFGAGSRLTVL.

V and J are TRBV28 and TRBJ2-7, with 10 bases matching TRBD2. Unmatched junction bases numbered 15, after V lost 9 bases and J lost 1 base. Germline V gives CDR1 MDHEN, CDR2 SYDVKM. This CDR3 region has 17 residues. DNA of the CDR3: TGTGCCAGTAAACGCGGCAGCATAGCGGGAGGTTCCTACGAGCAGTACTTC. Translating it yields CASKRGSIAGGSYEQYF.

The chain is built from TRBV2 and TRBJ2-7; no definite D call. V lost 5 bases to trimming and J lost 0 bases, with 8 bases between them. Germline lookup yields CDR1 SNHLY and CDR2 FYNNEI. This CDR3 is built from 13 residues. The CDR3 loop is CASSSYSSYEQYF. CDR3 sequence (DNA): TGTGCCAGCAGTTCGTACAGCTCCTACGAGCAGTACTTC.

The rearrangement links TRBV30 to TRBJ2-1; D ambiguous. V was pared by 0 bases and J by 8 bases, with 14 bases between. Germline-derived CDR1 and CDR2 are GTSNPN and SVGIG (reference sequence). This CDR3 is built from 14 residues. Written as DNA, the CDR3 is TGTGCCTGGAGTGTTGCTAGGGTTTGGGATGAGCAGTTCTTC. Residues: CAWSVARVWDEQFF.

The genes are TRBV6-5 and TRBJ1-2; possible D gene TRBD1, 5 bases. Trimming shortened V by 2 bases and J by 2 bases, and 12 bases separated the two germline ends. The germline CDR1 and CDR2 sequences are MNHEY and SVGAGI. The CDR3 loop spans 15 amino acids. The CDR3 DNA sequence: TGTGCCAGCAGTTACCAAAGGGACGTAAACTATGGCTACACCTTC. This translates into CASSYQRDVNYGYTF.

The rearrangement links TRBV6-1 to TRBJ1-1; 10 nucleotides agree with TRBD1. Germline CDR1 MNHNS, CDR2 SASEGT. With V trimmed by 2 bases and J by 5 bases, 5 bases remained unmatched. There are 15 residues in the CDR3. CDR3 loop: CASSEWGQGLTEAFF. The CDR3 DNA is TGTGCCAGCAGTGAATGGGGACAGGGGTTAACTGAAGCTTTCTTT.

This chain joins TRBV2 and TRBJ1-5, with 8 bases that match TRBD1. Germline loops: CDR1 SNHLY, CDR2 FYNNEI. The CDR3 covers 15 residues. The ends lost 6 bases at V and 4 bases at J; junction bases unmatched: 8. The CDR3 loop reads CASRKTGGPNQPQHF. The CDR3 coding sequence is TGTGCCAGCAGAAAAACAGGGGGGCCGAATCAGCCCCAGCATTTT.

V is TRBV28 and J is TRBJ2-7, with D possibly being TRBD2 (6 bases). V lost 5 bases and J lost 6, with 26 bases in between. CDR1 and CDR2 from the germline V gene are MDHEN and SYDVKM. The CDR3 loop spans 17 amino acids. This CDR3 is CASSKTSRDRPFAEQYF. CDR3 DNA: TGTGCCAGCAGTAAAACTAGCCGGGACCGACCCTTCGCCGAGCAGTACTTC.

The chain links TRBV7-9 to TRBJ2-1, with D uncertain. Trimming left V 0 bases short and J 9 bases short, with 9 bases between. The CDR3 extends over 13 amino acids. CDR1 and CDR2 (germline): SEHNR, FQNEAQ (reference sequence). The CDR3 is CASSLAGNPEQFF. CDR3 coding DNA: TGTGCCAGCAGCTTAGCGGGGAACCCTGAGCAGTTCTTC. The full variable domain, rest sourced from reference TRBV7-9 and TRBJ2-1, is DTGVSQNPRHKITKRGQNVTFRCDPISEHNRLYWYRQTLGQGPEFLTYFQNEAQLEKSRLLSDRFSAERPKGSFSTLEIQRTEQGDSAMYLCASSLAGNPEQFFGPGTRLTVL.

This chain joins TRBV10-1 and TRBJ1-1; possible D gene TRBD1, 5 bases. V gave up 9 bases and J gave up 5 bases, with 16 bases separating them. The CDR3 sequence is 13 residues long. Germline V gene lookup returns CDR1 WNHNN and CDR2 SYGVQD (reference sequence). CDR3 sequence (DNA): TGCGCCAGTAGCGAGGGGCTGGGGACTGAAGCTTTCTTT. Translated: CASSEGLGTEAFF.

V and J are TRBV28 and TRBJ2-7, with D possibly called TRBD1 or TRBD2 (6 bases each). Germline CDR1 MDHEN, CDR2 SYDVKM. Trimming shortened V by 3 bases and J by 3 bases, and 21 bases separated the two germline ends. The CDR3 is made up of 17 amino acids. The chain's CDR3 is CASSLGGTRQSRYEQYF. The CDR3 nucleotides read TGTGCCAGCAGTTTGGGGGGCACCAGACAGAGCCGCTACGAGCAGTACTTC.

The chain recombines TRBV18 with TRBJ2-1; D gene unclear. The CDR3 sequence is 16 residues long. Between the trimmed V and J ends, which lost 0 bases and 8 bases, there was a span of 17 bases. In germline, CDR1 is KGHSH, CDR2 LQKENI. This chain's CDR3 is CASSPPSRPRPDEQFF. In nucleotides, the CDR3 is TGTGCCAGCTCACCACCGTCGAGACCCCGACCCGATGAGCAGTTCTTC.

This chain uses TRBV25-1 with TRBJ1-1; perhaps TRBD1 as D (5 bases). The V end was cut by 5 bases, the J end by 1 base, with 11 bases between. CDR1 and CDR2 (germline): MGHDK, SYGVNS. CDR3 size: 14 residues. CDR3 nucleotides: TGTGCCAGCAGTTCGGGGACCTGGAACACTGAAGCTTTCTTT. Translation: CASSSGTWNTEAFF.

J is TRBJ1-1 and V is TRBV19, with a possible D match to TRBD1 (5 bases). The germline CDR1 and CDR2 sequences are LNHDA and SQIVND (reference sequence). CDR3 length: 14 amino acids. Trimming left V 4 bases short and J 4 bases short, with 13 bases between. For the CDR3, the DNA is TGTGCCAGTAGTACATCCGGGAGGGGCACTGAAGCTTTCTTT. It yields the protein CASSTSGRGTEAFF.

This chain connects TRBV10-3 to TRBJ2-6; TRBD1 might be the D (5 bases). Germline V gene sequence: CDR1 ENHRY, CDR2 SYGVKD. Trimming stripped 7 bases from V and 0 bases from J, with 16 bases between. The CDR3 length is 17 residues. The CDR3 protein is CAIMFVQESSGANVLTF. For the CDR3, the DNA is TGTGCCATCATGTTCGTACAGGAAAGCTCTGGGGCCAACGTCCTGACTTTC.